A single sample gave rise to the 17 T cell receptor beta chains below, sequenced in a study of Graves' ophthalmopathy and Graves' hyperthyroidism. Scientists amplified the TCR beta CDR3 regions from RNA transcripts. Amplification began with first-round RT-PCR using HTBI primers, then second-round multiplex PCR was performed. TCRdb called the multiplex PCR reads again in MiXCR, with one record for every CDR3 protein. The table shows about 500,000 distinct CDR3 sequences, with 14% occurring only once. The sequenced sample consisted of blood. The receptors here all came from a woman aged 30 to 39 with Graves' ophthalmopathy.

Concerning this clonotype itself: A much larger clone differs from this one at a single base, so this may be a read error. The rearrangement uses TRBV29-1 and TRBJ2-7; maybe TRBD2 (6 bases). This CDR3 has 13 amino acids. V was clipped by 3 bases and J by 2 bases, with 11 bases between them. CDR1 and CDR2 (germline): SQVTM, ANQGSEA. In DNA, the CDR3 is TGCAGCGTTGAGCGGGGACCCGCCTACGAGCAGTACGTC. It yields the protein CSVERGPAYEQYV.

This clonotype was picked up many times. The chain is built from TRBV5-1 and TRBJ1-1; D remains unclear. This CDR3 is built from 12 residues. CDR1 is SGHRS and CDR2 is YFSETQ in the germline V gene. Trimming took off 9 bases at V and 4 bases at J, with 13 bases between the two ends. The CDR3 region has the DNA TGCGCCACCTCGGACGGCTTCACTGAAGCTTTCTTT. This encodes CATSDGFTEAFF.

This clonotype was detected ten times or more. This chain joins TRBV20-1 and TRBJ1-5; maybe TRBD1 (6 bases). The CDR3 sequence is 17 residues long. In germline, CDR1 is DFQATT, CDR2 SNEGSKA (reference sequence). With 3 bases removed from V and 2 bases from J, the gap between germline ends came to 20 bases. The CDR3 sequence is CSARGSYRVWGNQPQHF. Here the CDR3 DNA reads TGCAGTGCTAGGGGATCCTACAGGGTCTGGGGCAATCAGCCCCAGCATTTT.

The chain is built from TRBV18 and TRBJ1-1; 8 positions match TRBD1. After removal of 2 bases from V and 1 base from J, the junction contained 3 bases not matched to a gene. This CDR3 is built from 15 residues. From germline, CDR1 is KGHSH and CDR2 LQKENI. The CDR3 region is CASSPTGQENTEAFF. CDR3 DNA sequence: TGTGCCAGCTCACCAACGGGACAGGAGAACACTGAAGCTTTCTTT.

This clonotype was detected only a few times. CDR3 residues: CASSLSTGRETQYF. CDR3 nucleotides: TGTGCCAGCAGTTTATCGACGGGAAGGGAGACCCAGTACTTC. The chain is built from TRBV27 and TRBJ2-5; maybe TRBD2 (5 bases). Deletions cut 0 bases from V and 5 bases from J, with 10 bases between. This CDR3 is 14 amino acids long. Germline loops: CDR1 MNHEY, CDR2 SMNVEV (reference sequence).

The table lists this clonotype with a few counts. The genes are TRBV20-1 and TRBJ1-5; maybe TRBD1 (5 bases). The CDR3 is 16 residues long. Germline CDR1 DFQATT, CDR2 SNEGSKA (reference sequence). The germline V and J ends were trimmed by 0 bases and 2 bases, with 14 bases remaining between them. The CDR3 sequence is CSARDRWGSGNQPQHF. In DNA form, the CDR3 reads TGCAGTGCTAGAGATCGGTGGGGGTCGGGCAATCAGCCCCAGCATTTT.

There are many counts of this clonotype. This rearrangement joins TRBV27 to TRBJ1-1; 7 bases line up with TRBD1. Germline CDR1 is MNHEY and CDR2 is SMNVEV (reference sequence). There are 12 residues in the CDR3. The ends lost 3 bases at V and 7 bases at J; junction bases unmatched: 2. CDR3 in amino acids: CASSLTGSEAFF. CDR3 nucleotide sequence: TGTGCCAGCAGTTTGACAGGGAGTGAAGCTTTCTTT.

This clonotype was seen repeatedly, ten times or more. CDR3 amino acids: CASSWGTGSNTIYF. The CDR3 nucleotides are TGTGCCAGCAGCTGGGGGACAGGGTCCAACACCATATATTTT. The chain has TRBV12-3 or TRBV12-4 and TRBJ1-3, with 9 bases identical to TRBD1. The CDR3 is made up of 14 amino acids. After removal of 6 bases from V and 7 bases from J, the junction contained 7 bases not matched to a gene.

The chain is built from TRBV9 and TRBJ2-7; TRBD2 matches at 7 bases. The trim removed 6 bases at V and 0 bases at J, leaving 6 bases unmatched. CDR1 is SGDLS, CDR2 YYNGEE, per germline. This CDR3 is built from 14 residues. This CDR3 is CASNPSGASYEQYF. Here the CDR3 DNA reads TGTGCCAGCAACCCGAGCGGGGCCTCCTACGAGCAGTACTTC.

This clonotype was detected ten times or more. This chain joins TRBV28 and TRBJ1-1; D unresolved. The CDR3 has 15 amino acids. Per germline, CDR1 MDHEN and CDR2 SYDVKM. V lost 7 bases and J 0 bases, leaving 15 bases between the germline ends. The CDR3 reads CASIGYYVMNTEAFF. The CDR3 DNA reads TGTGCCAGCATCGGCTACTATGTCATGAACACTGAAGCTTTCTTT.

This clonotype was detected only a few times. V is TRBV30 and J is TRBJ1-5, with D maybe TRBD1 (6 bases). The CDR3 covers 15 residues. V was clipped by 4 bases and J by 3 bases, with 16 bases between them. Looked up from germline, CDR1 is GTSNPN and CDR2 is SVGIG (reference sequence). The CDR3 loop reads CAWTRSGTLNQPQHF. For the CDR3, the DNA is TGTGCCTGGACTCGCTCCGGGACACTCAATCAGCCCCAGCATTTT.

This clonotype was observed a handful of times. V is TRBV30 and J is TRBJ1-1, with D maybe TRBD1 (6 bases). V dropped 1 base and J dropped 0 bases, with 9 bases sitting between them. The germline CDR1 and CDR2 sequences are GTSNPN and SVGIG (reference sequence). This CDR3 is built from 14 residues. Here the CDR3 reads CAWSDRTVNTEAFF. DNA of the CDR3: TGTGCCTGGAGTGACCGGACAGTGAACACTGAAGCTTTCTTT.

This clonotype has ten or more counts. This chain links TRBV6-1 with TRBJ1-5; D ambiguous. From germline, CDR1 is MNHNS and CDR2 SASEGT. The CDR3 runs 15 residues. V was pared by 1 base and J by 11 bases, with 18 bases between. The CDR3 protein is CASSEGAGTWRTQHF. The CDR3 DNA is TGTGCCAGCAGTGAAGGGGCGGGAACCTGGAGGACCCAGCATTTT.

This clonotype was found many times. The chain joins TRBV28 to TRBJ2-7; possible D gene TRBD1, 7 bases. Germline CDR1 and CDR2: MDHEN and SYDVKM. V shed 5 bases and J shed 7 bases, with 18 bases lying between them. There are 14 residues in the CDR3. This CDR3 reads CASSPQGGVREQYF. The DNA of the CDR3 is TGTGCCAGCAGTCCCCAGGGGGGAGTTCGTGAGCAGTACTTC.

This clonotype occurred a few times. The missing conserved phenylalanine or tryptophan at the end of this CDR3 makes a read error likely. CDR3 DNA: TGCGCCAGCAGCCAATACCAGGGTCGGGTAGTTGGCTACACCTAC. Its protein product is CASSQYQGRVVGYTY. The rearrangement links TRBV5-1 to TRBJ1-2, with D tentatively TRBD1 (5 bases). Germline V CDR1 and CDR2: SGHRS, YFSETQ. Trimming took 4 bases from V and 7 from J, leaving 20 bases between them. The CDR3 covers 15 residues.

This clonotype was picked up a small number of times. The rearrangement links TRBV11-2 to TRBJ1-1; 7 bases are shared with TRBD1. The CDR3 covers 17 residues. Germline loops: CDR1 SGHAT, CDR2 FQNNGV. Germline trimming cut 5 bases from V and 1 base from J; bases unmatched to any gene: 13. CDR3 bases: TGTGCCAGCAGCCCCCACCCAAGGGGGACAGCGAACACTGAAGCTTTCTTT. Protein: CASSPHPRGTANTEAFF.

Only a few counts were recorded for this clonotype. V gene TRBV11-1 combines with J gene TRBJ1-1; 8 bases line up with TRBD1. The J segment lost 6 bases and the V segment lost 3 bases, leaving 6 bases of the junction unmatched. This CDR3 is built from 14 residues. Germline V gives CDR1 SGHAT, CDR2 FQDESV (reference sequence). The CDR3 spells CASSFGQGISEAFF. The CDR3 coding sequence is TGTGCCAGCAGCTTTGGACAGGGAATCTCTGAAGCTTTCTTT. The entire variable domain, with the rest obtained from reference TRBV11-1 and TRBJ1-1, is as follows: EAEVAQSPRYKITEKSQAVAFWCDPISGHATLYWYRQILGQGPELLVQFQDESVVDDSQLPKDRFSAERLKGVDSTLKIQPAELGDSAMYLCASSFGQGISEAFFGQGTRLTVV.